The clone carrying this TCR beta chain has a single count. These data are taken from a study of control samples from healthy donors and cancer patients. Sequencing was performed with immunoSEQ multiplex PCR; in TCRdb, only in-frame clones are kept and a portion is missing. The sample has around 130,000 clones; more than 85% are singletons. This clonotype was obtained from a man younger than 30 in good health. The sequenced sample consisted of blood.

The CDR3 nucleotides are TGTGCCAGCAGTTACTCTCTCAAGCGTACAGATACGCAGTATTTT. This codes for CASSYSLKRTDTQYF. V usage is TRBV6-6 and J usage is TRBJ2-3; D gene unclear. The CDR3 covers 15 residues. Trimming removed 0 bases at V and 3 bases at J, with 10 bases between. Germline lookup yields CDR1 MNHNY and CDR2 SVGAGI (reference sequence).